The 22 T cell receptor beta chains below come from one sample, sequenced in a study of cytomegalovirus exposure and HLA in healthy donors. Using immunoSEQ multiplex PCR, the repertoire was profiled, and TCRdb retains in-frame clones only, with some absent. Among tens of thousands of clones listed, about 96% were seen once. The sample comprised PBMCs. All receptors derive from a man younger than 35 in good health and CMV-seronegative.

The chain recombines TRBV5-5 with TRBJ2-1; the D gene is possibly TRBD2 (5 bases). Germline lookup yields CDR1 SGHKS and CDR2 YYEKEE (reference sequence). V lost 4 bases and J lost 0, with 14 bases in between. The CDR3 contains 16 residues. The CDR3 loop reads CASSPTVGSSYNEQFF. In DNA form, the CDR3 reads TGTGCCAGCAGCCCGACGGTAGGGAGCTCCTACAATGAGCAGTTCTTC.

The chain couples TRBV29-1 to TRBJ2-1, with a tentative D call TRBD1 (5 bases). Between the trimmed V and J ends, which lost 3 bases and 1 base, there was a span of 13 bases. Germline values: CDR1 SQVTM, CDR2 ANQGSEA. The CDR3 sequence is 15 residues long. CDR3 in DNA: TGCAGCGTTGAGTCCAGGGAAGGGTCCTACAATGAGCAGTTCTTC. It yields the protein CSVESREGSYNEQFF.

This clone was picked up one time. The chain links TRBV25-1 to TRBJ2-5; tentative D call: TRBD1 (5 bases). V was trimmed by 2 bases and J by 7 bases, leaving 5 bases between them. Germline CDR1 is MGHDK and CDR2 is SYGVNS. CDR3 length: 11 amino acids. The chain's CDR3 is CASSERGTQYF. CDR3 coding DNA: TGTGCCAGCAGTGAAAGGGGGACCCAGTACTTC.

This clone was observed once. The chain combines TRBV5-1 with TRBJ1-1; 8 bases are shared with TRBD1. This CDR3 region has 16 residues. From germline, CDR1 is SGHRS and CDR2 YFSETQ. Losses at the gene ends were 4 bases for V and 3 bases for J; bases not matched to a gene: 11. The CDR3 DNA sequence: TGCGCCAGCAGCGTTGGACAGGGCGGTGAATACACTGAAGCTTTCTTT. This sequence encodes CASSVGQGGEYTEAFF. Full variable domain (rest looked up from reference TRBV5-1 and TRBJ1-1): KAGVTQTPRYLIKTRGQQVTLSCSPISGHRSVSWYQQTPGQGLQFLFEYFSETQRNKGNFPGRFSGRQFSNSRSEMNVSTLELGDSALYLCASSVGQGGEYTEAFFGQGTRLTVV.

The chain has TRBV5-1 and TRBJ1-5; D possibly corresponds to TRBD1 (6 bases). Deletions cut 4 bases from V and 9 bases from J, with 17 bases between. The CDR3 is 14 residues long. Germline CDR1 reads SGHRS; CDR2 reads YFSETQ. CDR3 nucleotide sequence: TGCGCCAGCAGCGATGGGACACCATCGAGGCCCCAGCATTTT. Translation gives CASSDGTPSRPQHF.

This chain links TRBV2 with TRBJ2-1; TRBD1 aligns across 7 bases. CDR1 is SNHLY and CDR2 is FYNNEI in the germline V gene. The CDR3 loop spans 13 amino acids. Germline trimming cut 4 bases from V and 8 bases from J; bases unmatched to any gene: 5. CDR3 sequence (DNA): TGTGCCAGCAGTGTCCGACAGGGATATGAGCAGTTCTTC. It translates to CASSVRQGYEQFF.

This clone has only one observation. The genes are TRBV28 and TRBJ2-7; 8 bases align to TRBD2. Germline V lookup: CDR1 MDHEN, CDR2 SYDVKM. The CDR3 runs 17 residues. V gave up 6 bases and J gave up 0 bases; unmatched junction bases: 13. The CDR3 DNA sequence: TGTGCCAGCAGCCCCCGGGGCGGGAGGACCCGCTCCTACGAGCAGTACTTC. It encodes CASSPRGGRTRSYEQYF.

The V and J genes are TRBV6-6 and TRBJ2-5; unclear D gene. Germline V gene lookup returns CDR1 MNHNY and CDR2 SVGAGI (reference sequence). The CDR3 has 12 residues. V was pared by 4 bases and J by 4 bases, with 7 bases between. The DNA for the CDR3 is TGTGCCAGCAGTTTCGGTAGAGAGACCCAGTACTTC. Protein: CASSFGRETQYF.

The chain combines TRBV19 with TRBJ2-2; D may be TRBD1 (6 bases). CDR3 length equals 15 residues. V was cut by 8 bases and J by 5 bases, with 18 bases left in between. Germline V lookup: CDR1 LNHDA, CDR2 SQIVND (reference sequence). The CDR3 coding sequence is TGTGCCAGTCACTTGGGGGCAGGATATACCGGGGAGCTGTTTTTT. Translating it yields CASHLGAGYTGELFF.

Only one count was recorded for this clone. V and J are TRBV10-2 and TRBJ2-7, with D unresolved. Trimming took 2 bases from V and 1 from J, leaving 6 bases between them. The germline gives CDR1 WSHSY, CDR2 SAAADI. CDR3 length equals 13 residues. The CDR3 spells CASSESLSYEQYF. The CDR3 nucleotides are TGCGCCAGCAGTGAGAGTCTATCCTACGAGCAGTACTTC.

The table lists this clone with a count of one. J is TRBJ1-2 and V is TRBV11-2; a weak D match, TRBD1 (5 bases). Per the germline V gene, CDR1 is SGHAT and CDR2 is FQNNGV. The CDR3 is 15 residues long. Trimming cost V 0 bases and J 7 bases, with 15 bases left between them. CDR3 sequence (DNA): TGTGCCAGCAGCTTAGAGCGGGGCGCGGGGGTTGGCTACACCTTC. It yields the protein CASSLERGAGVGYTF.

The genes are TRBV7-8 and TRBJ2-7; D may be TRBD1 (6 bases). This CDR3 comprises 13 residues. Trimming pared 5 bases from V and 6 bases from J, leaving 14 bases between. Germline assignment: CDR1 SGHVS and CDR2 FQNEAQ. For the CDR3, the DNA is TGTGCCAGCAGCGCAAGCCTAGGGGGCGAGCAGTACTTC. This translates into CASSASLGGEQYF.

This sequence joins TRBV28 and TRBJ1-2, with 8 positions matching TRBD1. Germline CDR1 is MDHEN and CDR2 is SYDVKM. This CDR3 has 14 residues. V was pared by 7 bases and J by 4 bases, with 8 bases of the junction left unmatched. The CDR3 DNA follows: TGTGCCAGCAATAAACCGGGGACAGGCTATGGCTACACCTTC. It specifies CASNKPGTGYGYTF.

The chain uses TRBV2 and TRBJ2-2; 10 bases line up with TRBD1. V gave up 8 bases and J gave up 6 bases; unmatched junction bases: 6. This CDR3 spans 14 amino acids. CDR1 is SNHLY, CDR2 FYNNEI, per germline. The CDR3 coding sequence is TGTGCCAGCGGCCGGGACAGGGGAGCCGGGGAGCTGTTTTTT. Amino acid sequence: CASGRDRGAGELFF. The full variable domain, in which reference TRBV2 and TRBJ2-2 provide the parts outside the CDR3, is EPEVTQTPSHQVTQMGQEVILRCVPISNHLYFYWYRQILGQKVEFLVSFYNNEISEKSEIFDDQFSVERPDGSNFTLKIRSTKLEDSAMYFCASGRDRGAGELFFGEGSRLTVL.

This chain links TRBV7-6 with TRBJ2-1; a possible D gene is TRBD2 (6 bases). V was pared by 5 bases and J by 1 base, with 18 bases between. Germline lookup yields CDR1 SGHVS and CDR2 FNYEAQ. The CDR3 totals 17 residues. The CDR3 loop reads CASSLQTGTYSYNEQFF. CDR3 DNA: TGTGCCAGCAGCCTTCAGACCGGGACTTATTCCTACAATGAGCAGTTCTTC.

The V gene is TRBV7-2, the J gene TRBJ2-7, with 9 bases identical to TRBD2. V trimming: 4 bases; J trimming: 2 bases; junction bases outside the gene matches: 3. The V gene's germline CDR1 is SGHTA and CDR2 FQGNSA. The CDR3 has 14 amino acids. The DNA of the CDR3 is TGTGCCAGCAGCTCAGGCGGGAGGGCCTACGAGCAGTACTTC. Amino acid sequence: CASSSGGRAYEQYF.

CDR3 region: CASSFPGTTINEQFF. For the CDR3, the DNA is TGTGCCAGCAGCTTCCCCGGGACTACAATCAATGAGCAGTTCTTC. This rearrangement joins TRBV5-5 to TRBJ2-1, with 7 positions matching TRBD2. Trimming took 2 bases from V and 6 from J; bases not matched to a gene: 8. The CDR3 consists of 15 residues. Germline V gives CDR1 SGHKS, CDR2 YYEKEE (reference sequence).

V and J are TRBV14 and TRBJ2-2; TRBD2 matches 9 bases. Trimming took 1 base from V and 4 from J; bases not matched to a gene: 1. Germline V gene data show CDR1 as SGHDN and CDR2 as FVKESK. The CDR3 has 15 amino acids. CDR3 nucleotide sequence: TGTGCCAGCAGCCAAGGACTAGCGGTCACCGGGGAGCTGTTTTTT. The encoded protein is CASSQGLAVTGELFF.

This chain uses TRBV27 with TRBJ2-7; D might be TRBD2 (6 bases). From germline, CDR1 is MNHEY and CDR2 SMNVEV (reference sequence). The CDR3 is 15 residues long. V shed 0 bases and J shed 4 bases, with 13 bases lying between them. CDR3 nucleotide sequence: TGTGCCAGCAGTTTATCGGGCGGGAACCCGTACGAGCAGTACTTC. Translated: CASSLSGGNPYEQYF.

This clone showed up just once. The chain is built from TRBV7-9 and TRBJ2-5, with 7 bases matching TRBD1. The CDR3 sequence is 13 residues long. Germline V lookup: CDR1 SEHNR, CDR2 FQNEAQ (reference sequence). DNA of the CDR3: TGTGCTGGCCTCGGACAGGTCGAAGAGACCCAGTACTTC. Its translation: CAGLGQVEETQYF.

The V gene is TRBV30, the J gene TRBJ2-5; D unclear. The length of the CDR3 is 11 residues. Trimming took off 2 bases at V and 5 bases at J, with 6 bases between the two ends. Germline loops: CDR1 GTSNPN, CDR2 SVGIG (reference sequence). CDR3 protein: CAWSPSETQYF. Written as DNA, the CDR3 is TGTGCCTGGAGTCCCTCGGAGACCCAGTACTTC.

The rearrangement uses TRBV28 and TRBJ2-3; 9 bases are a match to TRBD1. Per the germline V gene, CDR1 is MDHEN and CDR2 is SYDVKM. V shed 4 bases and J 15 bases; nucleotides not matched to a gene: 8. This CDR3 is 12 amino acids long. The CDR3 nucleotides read TGTGCCAGCAGTTCAACGGGACAGGGTTTCTATTTT. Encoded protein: CASSSTGQGFYF.